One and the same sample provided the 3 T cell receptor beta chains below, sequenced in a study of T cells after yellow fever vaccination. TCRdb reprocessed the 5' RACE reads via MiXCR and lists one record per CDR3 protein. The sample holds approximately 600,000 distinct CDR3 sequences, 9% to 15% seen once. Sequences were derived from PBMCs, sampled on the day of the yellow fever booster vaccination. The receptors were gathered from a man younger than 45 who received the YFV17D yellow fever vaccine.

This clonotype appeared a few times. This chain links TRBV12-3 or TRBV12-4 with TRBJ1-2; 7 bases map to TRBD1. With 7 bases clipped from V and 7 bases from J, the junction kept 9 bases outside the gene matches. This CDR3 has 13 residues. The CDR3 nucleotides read TGTGCCAGCACTAGGACAGGCACGTCTGGCTACACCTTC. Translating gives CASTRTGTSGYTF.

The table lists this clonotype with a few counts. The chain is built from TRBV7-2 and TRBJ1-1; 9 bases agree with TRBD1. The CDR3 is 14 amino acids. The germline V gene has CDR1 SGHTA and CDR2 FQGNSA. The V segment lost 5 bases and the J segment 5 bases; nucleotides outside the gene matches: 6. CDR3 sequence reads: CASSTGTGRTEAFF. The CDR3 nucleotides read TGTGCCAGCAGCACTGGGACAGGGCGGACTGAAGCTTTCTTT.

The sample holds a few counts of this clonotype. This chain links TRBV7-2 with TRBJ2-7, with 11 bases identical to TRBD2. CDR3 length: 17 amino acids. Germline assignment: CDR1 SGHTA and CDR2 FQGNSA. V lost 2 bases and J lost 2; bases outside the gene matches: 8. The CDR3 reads CASSLLAGTSGAYEQYF. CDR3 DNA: TGTGCCAGCAGCTTACTGGCCGGGACTAGCGGAGCCTACGAGCAGTACTTC.